The sequence of this T cell receptor (beta chain) was determined in a study of control samples from healthy donors and cancer patients. Generated by immunoSEQ multiplex PCR, the TCRdb table keeps only in-frame clones and is missing some. The repertoire includes 150,000 to 190,000 clones, about 93% of them detected once, and over 2% sits in the top ten. This clone was seen just once. Germline values: CDR1 SGHAT, CDR2 FQNNGV. Trimming cost V 4 bases and J 5 bases; bases outside gene matches: 5. The CDR3 loop spans 15 amino acids. The sequence came from a man aged 50-59 years in good health. The sequenced sample consisted of blood. The chain joins TRBV11-2 to TRBJ1-6; 7 nucleotides match TRBD1. CDR3 sequence: CASSWRQGHNSPLHF. The CDR3 region has the DNA TGTGCCAGCAGCTGGAGACAGGGCCATAATTCACCCCTCCACTTT.